These T cell receptor beta chains were read from a single sample in a study of T cells in Graves' hyperthyroidism and ophthalmopathy. Each CDR3 protein is one row after TCRdb ran MiXCR on the multiplex PCR reads. Of approximately 530,000 distinct CDR3 sequences in the sample, just under 20% are singletons; the top ten hold roughly 47%. The sample consisted of blood. Receptors were obtained from a man in his forties or fifties with Graves' ophthalmopathy. The CDR3 runs from the conserved cysteine through the conserved F or W. The D gene is left open where the match is weak. Some rows have no size entry. The others give once, few or many, or a class for an expanded clone.

V gene	clone size	J gene	D gene	CDR3 protein	CDR3 DNA
TRBV5-1	few	TRBJ2-5	TRBD2	CASSRAGVVAETGGQETQYF	TGCGCCAGCAGCCGGGCCGGGGTTGTCGCTGAAACGGGGGGACAAGAGACCCAGTACTTC
TRBV4-1	many	TRBJ2-3	.	CASTKGGPGDTQYF	TGCGCCAGCACGAAGGGGGGGCCGGGAGATACGCAGTATTTT
TRBV6-1	many	TRBJ1-3	.	CASSERSSGNTIYF	TGTGCCAGCAGTGAGCGGAGCTCTGGAAACACCATATATTTT
TRBV5-1	.	TRBJ1-2	TRBD1	CASSPYGQGAHYGYTF	TGCGCCAGCAGCCCCTACGGACAGGGCGCCCACTATGGCTACACCTTC
TRBV20-1	many	TRBJ2-1	TRBD2	CSARGASGNANEQFF	TGCAGTGCAAGAGGGGCTAGCGGGAACGCCAATGAGCAGTTCTTC
TRBV7-9	few	TRBJ1-2	TRBD1	CASSLTTGTDFYGYTF	TGTGCCAGCAGCTTAACCACCGGGACAGATTTTTATGGCTACACCTTC
TRBV12-3/TRBV12-4	.	TRBJ2-1	.	CASSRVRDEQFF	TGTGCCAGCAGTCGGGTCCGGGATGAGCAGTTCTTC
TRBV5-1	.	TRBJ1-5	TRBD1	CASSLTGAGSNQPQHF	TGCGCCAGCAGCCTCACAGGGGCGGGAAGCAATCAGCCCCAGCATTTT
TRBV20-1	many	TRBJ1-1	TRBD1	CSARKQGQGAEAFF	TGCAGTGCTAGGAAACAGGGGCAGGGGGCTGAAGCTTTCTTT
TRBV7-8	many	TRBJ2-3	TRBD1	CASSAWDRPPDTQYF	TGTGCCAGCAGCGCCTGGGACAGGCCCCCAGATACGCAGTATTTT
TRBV7-9	few	TRBJ1-1	.	CASSPRPLKVSKAFF	TGTGCCAGCAGCCCTCGACCTCTAAAAGTTTCTAAAGCTTTCTTT